What follows are 22 T cell receptor beta chains derived from one specimen sequenced in a study of cytomegalovirus exposure and HLA in healthy donors (dated by TCRdb to about 2017). Libraries were constructed by the immunoSEQ multiplex PCR assay. The multiplex PCR relied on a mix of 60 forward primers for TCR Vbeta segments and 13 reverse primers for TCR Jbeta segments. TCRdb stores this immuneACCESS table with in-frame sequences only. Part of the clones is absent; in the studies checked, under half of the shortfall reflects unresolved V genes, and no reason is known for the rest. This sample's table contains approximately 93,000 clones. Jointly, the top ten make up around 3.4% of the sample. Sequencing used PBMCs. These receptor sequences come from a woman aged 25 to 45 in good health and CMV-seronegative.

The V call is TRBV7-2, the J call TRBJ2-5; 9 nucleotides line up with TRBD2. CDR3 size: 16 residues. With 5 bases clipped from V and 1 base from J, the junction kept 8 bases outside the gene matches. Per the germline V gene, CDR1 is SGHTA and CDR2 is FQGNSA. For the CDR3, the DNA is TGTGCCAGCAGCCGAGCACCTAGCGGGGCCCAAGAGACCCAGTACTTC. Translating it yields CASSRAPSGAQETQYF.

The V and J genes are TRBV5-1 and TRBJ2-5; TRBD1 matches 9 bases. TRBJ2-7 explains the end of the DNA better; the J call may be wrong. Germline values: CDR1 SGHRS, CDR2 YFSETQ. CDR3 length: 12 residues. In nucleotides, the CDR3 is TGCGCCAGCACGGGACAGGGCTACGAGCAGTACTTC. It is translated as CASTGQGYEQYF.

The chain couples TRBV7-8 to TRBJ2-7; D is perhaps TRBD1 (5 bases). Trimming took 6 bases from V and 0 from J, leaving 18 bases between them. The CDR3 contains 16 residues. Germline CDR1 reads SGHVS; CDR2 reads FQNEAQ. CDR3 nucleotide sequence: TGTGCCAGCAGTATGCCGTTTCCAGGGCTCTCCTACGAGCAGTACTTC. It translates to CASSMPFPGLSYEQYF.

The J gene is TRBJ1-2, the V gene TRBV19; D gene uncertain. Germline values: CDR1 LNHDA, CDR2 SQIVND (reference sequence). The CDR3 totals 12 residues. V was trimmed by 5 bases and J by 4 bases, leaving 8 bases between them. In DNA form, the CDR3 reads TGTGCCAGTAGTCTTTCGAGCTATGGCTACACCTTC. Its translation is CASSLSSYGYTF.

This chain uses TRBV7-3 with TRBJ2-7; TRBD2 agrees at 9 bases. The V gene's germline CDR1 is SGHTA and CDR2 FQGTGA. Germline trimming cut 5 bases from V and 2 bases from J; bases unmatched to any gene: 7. The CDR3 sequence is 15 residues long. The CDR3 reads CASSEGGGGAYEQYF. The CDR3, as DNA: TGTGCCAGCAGCGAGGGAGGCGGGGGGGCCTACGAGCAGTACTTC.

The chain has TRBV6-5 and TRBJ1-2, with TRBD1 as a possible D gene (5 bases). This CDR3 has 13 residues. Trimming left V 2 bases short and J 8 bases short, with 12 bases between. Germline values: CDR1 MNHEY, CDR2 SVGAGI. The CDR3 DNA follows: TGTGCCAGCAGTTACGAGCTAAAGGGGGGCTACACCTTC. Its protein product is CASSYELKGGYTF.

The V gene is TRBV5-1, the J gene TRBJ2-5; 9 bases map to TRBD2. The DNA end lines up better with TRBJ2-7; the J call may be wrong. This CDR3 has 13 amino acids. Germline V gives CDR1 SGHRS, CDR2 YFSETQ. The CDR3 nucleotides are TGCGCCAGCAGCTTGACTAGCGGGTACGAGCAGTACTTC. Translated, it gives CASSLTSGYEQYF.

This chain uses TRBV28 with TRBJ2-3, with D perhaps matching TRBD1 (5 bases). Germline CDR1 reads MDHEN; CDR2 reads SYDVKM. Trimming stripped 6 bases from V and 3 bases from J, with 13 bases between. This CDR3 has 14 amino acids. CDR3 loop: CASRRGAGTDTQYF. Written as DNA, the CDR3 is TGTGCCAGCAGAAGGGGCGCAGGTACAGATACGCAGTATTTT. Full variable domain (rest looked up from reference TRBV28 and TRBJ2-3): DVKVTQSSRYLVKRTGEKVFLECVQDMDHENMFWYRQDPGLGLRLIYFSYDVKMKEKGDIPEGYSVSREKKERFSLILESASTNQTSMYLCASRRGAGTDTQYFGPGTRLTVL.

Comments on this clone: This same CDR3 is encoded by further DNA sequences in the sample. The CDR3 DNA reads TGTGCCAGCAGCCCCCCGGGACAGGGGGCAAGCTATGGCTACACCTTC. It is translated as CASSPPGQGASYGYTF. This chain joins TRBV7-9 and TRBJ1-2; 12 bases are a match to TRBD1. Germline V gene sequence: CDR1 SEHNR, CDR2 FQNEAQ (reference sequence). J was trimmed by 4 bases and V by 5 bases; bases with no gene match: 8. The CDR3 covers 16 residues.

V and J are TRBV15 and TRBJ1-1; unclear D gene. The CDR3 runs to 14 residues. V dropped 6 bases and J dropped 4 bases, with 15 bases sitting between them. The germline V gene encodes CDR1 LNHNV and CDR2 YYDKDF (reference sequence). The CDR3 DNA reads TGTGCCACCAGTGAATTACGAGTGAGCACTGAAGCTTTCTTT. Amino acid sequence: CATSELRVSTEAFF. The full variable domain, completed using reference TRBV15 and TRBJ1-1, is DAMVIQNPRYQVTQFGKPVTLSCSQTLNHNVMYWYQQKSSQAPKLLFHYYDKDFNNEADTPDNFQSRRPNTSFCFLDIRSPGLGDTAMYLCATSELRVSTEAFFGQGTRLTVV.

The chain joins TRBV5-6 to TRBJ2-5; D uncertain. CDR1 is SGHDT and CDR2 is YYEEEE in the germline V gene. With 2 bases removed from V and 4 bases from J, the gap between germline ends came to 6 bases. The CDR3 is 12 amino acids. The CDR3 DNA is TGTGCCAGCAGCTTATCGGGAGAGACCCAGTACTTC. Protein product: CASSLSGETQYF. The variable domain in full, completed from reference TRBV5-6 and TRBJ2-5, reads DAGVTQSPTHLIKTRGQQVTLRCSPKSGHDTVSWYQQALGQGPQFIFQYYEEEERQRGNFPDRFSGHQFPNYSSELNVNALLLGDSALYLCASSLSGETQYFGPGTRLLVL.

The CDR3 spells CASSKLGTLGYTF. The DNA for the CDR3 is TGTGCCAGCTCTAAACTAGGGACTCTTGGCTACACCTTC. This chain connects TRBV6-5 to TRBJ1-2; the D gene is possibly TRBD1 (5 bases). With 8 bases removed from V and 7 bases from J, the gap between germline ends came to 17 bases. The CDR3 runs 13 residues. The germline V gene has CDR1 MNHEY and CDR2 SVGAGI.

The rearrangement joins TRBV6-1 to TRBJ2-5; maybe TRBD1 (6 bases). The last part of the DNA fits TRBJ2-7 better; the J call may be wrong. This CDR3 comprises 15 residues. Germline CDR1 and CDR2: MNHNS and SASEGT. The CDR3, as DNA: TGTGCCAGCAGCGCTGGGGGCGAACCCCCCTACGAGCAGTACTTC. Translating it yields CASSAGGEPPYEQYF.

The rearrangement uses TRBV9 and TRBJ2-7, with a tentative D call TRBD1 (5 bases). CDR3 length: 15 residues. Trimming took off 0 bases at V and 1 base at J, with 11 bases between the two ends. Germline V gene lookup returns CDR1 SGDLS and CDR2 YYNGEE. The CDR3 nucleotides read TGTGCCAGCAGCGTAGGGGCAGGGCGGTCCTACGAGCAGTACTTC. The encoded protein is CASSVGAGRSYEQYF.

This chain uses TRBV5-1 with TRBJ1-6, with D possibly matching TRBD1 (6 bases). V was pared by 3 bases and J by 7 bases, with 14 bases between. The V gene's germline CDR1 is SGHRS and CDR2 YFSETQ. The CDR3 consists of 15 residues. The DNA for the CDR3 is TGCGCCAGCAGCTCAACAGGGAAAGGAAATTCACCCCTCCACTTT. Translating it yields CASSSTGKGNSPLHF.

The V and J genes are TRBV11-2 and TRBJ1-1; D remains ambiguous. V was trimmed by 5 bases and J by 8 bases, leaving 6 bases between them. Germline assignment: CDR1 SGHAT and CDR2 FQNNGV. The CDR3 is 10 amino acids. CDR3 region: CASSAGEAFF. The CDR3 DNA reads TGTGCCAGCAGCGCGGGCGAAGCTTTCTTT.

The chain uses TRBV5-8 and TRBJ1-5; D is possibly TRBD1 (5 bases). The germline V and J ends were trimmed by 1 base and 2 bases, with 13 bases remaining between them. Germline V CDR1 and CDR2: SGHTS, YDEGEE. This CDR3 comprises 16 residues. The CDR3 DNA reads TGTGCCAGCAGCTTGAGGTATATCAGGGGCAATCAGCCCCAGCATTTT. Protein sequence: CASSLRYIRGNQPQHF.

The chain joins TRBV15 to TRBJ1-2; 9 nucleotides match TRBD1. Per the germline V gene, CDR1 is LNHNV and CDR2 is YYDKDF (reference sequence). After removal of 5 bases from V and 3 bases from J, the junction contained 4 bases not matched to a gene. The CDR3 is 14 residues long. CDR3 sequence reads: CATSLTGGDYGYTF. The CDR3 nucleotides read TGTGCCACCAGCTTGACAGGGGGTGACTATGGCTACACCTTC. Full variable domain (missing parts from reference TRBV15 and TRBJ1-2): DAMVIQNPRYQVTQFGKPVTLSCSQTLNHNVMYWYQQKSSQAPKLLFHYYDKDFNNEADTPDNFQSRRPNTSFCFLDIRSPGLGDTAMYLCATSLTGGDYGYTFGSGTRLTVV.

The genes are TRBV10-3 and TRBJ1-3; TRBD1 matches 8 bases. V gave up 8 bases and J gave up 0 bases; unmatched junction bases: 12. Germline values: CDR1 ENHRY, CDR2 SYGVKD. The CDR3 contains 17 residues. CDR3 sequence (DNA): TGTGCCATCTTATCGGGACAGGCGTCCTACTCTGGAAACACCATATATTTT. Its protein is CAILSGQASYSGNTIYF.

As concerns this clone: Distinct nucleotide sequences in the sample also encode this CDR3. The chain is built from TRBV27 and TRBJ2-1, with D unclear. V was trimmed by 3 bases and J by 4 bases, leaving 7 bases between them. Germline CDR1 reads MNHEY; CDR2 reads SMNVEV (reference sequence). There are 13 residues in the CDR3. The CDR3 nucleotides are TGTGCCAGCAGTTTGGGCAGTTACAATGAGCAGTTCTTC. Translating it yields CASSLGSYNEQFF.

This chain links TRBV6-5 with TRBJ1-6; 7 nucleotides agree with TRBD1. J was trimmed by 9 bases and V by 6 bases; bases with no gene match: 8. Germline values: CDR1 MNHEY, CDR2 SVGAGI. This CDR3 is built from 14 residues. The CDR3 loop reads CASRAGTVGSPLHF. The CDR3 nucleotides read TGTGCCAGCAGAGCCGGGACAGTCGGTTCACCCCTCCACTTT.

Note on this clone: The junction shows a germline mismatch at one end, possibly a read error. This rearrangement joins TRBV9 to TRBJ1-2; a weak D match, TRBD1 (5 bases). Germline lookup yields CDR1 SGDLS and CDR2 YYNGEE. This CDR3 comprises 12 residues. CDR3: CASSPFAGTPIF. CDR3 nucleotides: TGTGCCAGCAGCCCTTTCGCCGGGACTCCAATCTTC.